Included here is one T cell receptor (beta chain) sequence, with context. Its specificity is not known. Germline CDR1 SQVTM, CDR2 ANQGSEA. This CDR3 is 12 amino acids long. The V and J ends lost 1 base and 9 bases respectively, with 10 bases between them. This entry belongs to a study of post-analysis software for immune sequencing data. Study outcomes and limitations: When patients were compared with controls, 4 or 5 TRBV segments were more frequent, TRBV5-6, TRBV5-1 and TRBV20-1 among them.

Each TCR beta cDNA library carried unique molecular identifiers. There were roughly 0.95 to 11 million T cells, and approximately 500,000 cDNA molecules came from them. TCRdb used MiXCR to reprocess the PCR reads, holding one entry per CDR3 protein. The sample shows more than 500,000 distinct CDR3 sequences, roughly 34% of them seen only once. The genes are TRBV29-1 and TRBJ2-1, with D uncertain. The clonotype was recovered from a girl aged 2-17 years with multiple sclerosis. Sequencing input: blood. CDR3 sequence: CSVEVSASEQFF. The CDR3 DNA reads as TGCAGCGTTGAAGTGTCGGCGAGTGAGCAGTTCTTC.